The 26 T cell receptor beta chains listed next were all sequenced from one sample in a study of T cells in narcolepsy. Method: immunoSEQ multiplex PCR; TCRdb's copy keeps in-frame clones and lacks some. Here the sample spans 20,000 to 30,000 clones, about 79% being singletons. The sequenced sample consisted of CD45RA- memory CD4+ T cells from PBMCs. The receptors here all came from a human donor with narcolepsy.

The CDR3 DNA reads TGTGCCTGGGACCTTAATATGAACACTGAAGCTTTCTTT. Protein product: CAWDLNMNTEAFF. V is TRBV30 and J is TRBJ1-1; D gene unclear. Germline CDR1 GTSNPN, CDR2 SVGIG (reference sequence). The CDR3 totals 13 residues. Between the trimmed V and J ends, which lost 5 bases and 0 bases, there was a span of 10 bases.

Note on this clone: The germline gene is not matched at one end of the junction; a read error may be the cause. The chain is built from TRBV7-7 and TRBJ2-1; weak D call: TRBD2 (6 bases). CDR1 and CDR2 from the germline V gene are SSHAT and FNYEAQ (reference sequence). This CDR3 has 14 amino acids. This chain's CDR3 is CASSLDSGLNEQFF. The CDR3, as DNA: TGTGCTAGCAGCTTAGATAGCGGCCTCAATGAGCAGTTCTTC.

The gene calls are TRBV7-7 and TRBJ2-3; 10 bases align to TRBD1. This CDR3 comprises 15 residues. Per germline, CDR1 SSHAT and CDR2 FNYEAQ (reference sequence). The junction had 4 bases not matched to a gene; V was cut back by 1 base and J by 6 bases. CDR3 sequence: CASSLGTGGPDTQYF. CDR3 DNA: TGTGCCAGCAGCTTAGGGACAGGGGGTCCGGATACGCAGTATTTT.

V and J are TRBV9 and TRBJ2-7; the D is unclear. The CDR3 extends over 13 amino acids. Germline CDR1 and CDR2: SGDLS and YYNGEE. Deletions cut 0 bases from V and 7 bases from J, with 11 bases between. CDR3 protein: CASSVGSTLEQYF. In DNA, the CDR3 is TGTGCCAGCAGCGTAGGAAGCACGCTGGAGCAGTACTTC.

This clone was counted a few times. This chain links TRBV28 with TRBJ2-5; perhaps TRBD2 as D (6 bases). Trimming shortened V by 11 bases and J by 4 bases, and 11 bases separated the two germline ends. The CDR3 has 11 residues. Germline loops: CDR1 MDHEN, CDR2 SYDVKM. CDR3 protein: CAGGGTETQYF. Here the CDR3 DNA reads TGTGCCGGAGGAGGGACAGAGACCCAGTACTTC.

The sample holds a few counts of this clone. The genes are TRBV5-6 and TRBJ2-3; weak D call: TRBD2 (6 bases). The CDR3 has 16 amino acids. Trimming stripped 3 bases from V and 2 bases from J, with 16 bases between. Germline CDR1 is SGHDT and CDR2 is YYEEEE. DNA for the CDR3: TGTGCCAGCAGCTCCCTGGGTAGCGGATCCACAGATACGCAGTATTTT. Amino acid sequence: CASSSLGSGSTDTQYF. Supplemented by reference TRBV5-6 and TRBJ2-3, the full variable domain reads DAGVTQSPTHLIKTRGQQVTLRCSPKSGHDTVSWYQQALGQGPQFIFQYYEEEERQRGNFPDRFSGHQFPNYSSELNVNALLLGDSALYLCASSSLGSGSTDTQYFGPGTRLTVL.

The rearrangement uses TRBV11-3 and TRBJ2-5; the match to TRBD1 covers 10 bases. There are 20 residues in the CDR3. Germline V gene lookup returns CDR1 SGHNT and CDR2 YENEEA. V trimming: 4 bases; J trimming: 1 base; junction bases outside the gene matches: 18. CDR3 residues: CASSYDYADRDRGFQETQYF. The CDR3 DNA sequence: TGTGCCAGCAGCTACGATTACGCGGACCGGGACAGGGGTTTCCAAGAGACCCAGTACTTC. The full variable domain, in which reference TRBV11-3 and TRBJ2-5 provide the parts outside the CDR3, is EAGVVQSPRYKIIEKKQPVAFWCNPISGHNTLYWYLQNLGQGPELLIRYENEEAVDDSQLPKDRFSAERLKGVDSTLKIQPAELGDSAVYLCASSYDYADRDRGFQETQYFGPGTRLLVL.

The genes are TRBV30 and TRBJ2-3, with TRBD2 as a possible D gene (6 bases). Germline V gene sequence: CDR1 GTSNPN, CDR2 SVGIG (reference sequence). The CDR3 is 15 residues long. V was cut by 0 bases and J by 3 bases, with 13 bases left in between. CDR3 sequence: CAWSVNAGGTDTQYF. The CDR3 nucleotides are TGTGCCTGGAGTGTAAATGCAGGAGGGACAGATACGCAGTATTTT.

In DNA, the CDR3 is TGTGCCAGCAGACCGACAGGAACGGGAAACACCATATATTTT. The encoded protein is CASRPTGTGNTIYF. This chain uses TRBV28 with TRBJ1-3; D is perhaps TRBD1 (6 bases). The length of the CDR3 is 14 residues. Trimming removed 6 bases from V and 4 bases from J, with 13 bases in between. Germline V gene data show CDR1 as MDHEN and CDR2 as SYDVKM.

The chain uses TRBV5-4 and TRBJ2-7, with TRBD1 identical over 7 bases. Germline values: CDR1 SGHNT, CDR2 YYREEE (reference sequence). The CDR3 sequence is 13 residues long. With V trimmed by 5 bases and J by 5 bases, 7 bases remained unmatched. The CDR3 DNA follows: TGTGCCAGCAGGAATACAGGGGCCCACGAGCAGTACTTC. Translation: CASRNTGAHEQYF. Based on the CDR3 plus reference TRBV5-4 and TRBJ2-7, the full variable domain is ETGVTQSPTHLIKTRGQQVTLRCSSQSGHNTVSWYQQALGQGPQFIFQYYREEENGRGNFPPRFSGLQFPNYSSELNVNALELDDSALYLCASRNTGAHEQYFGPGTRLTVT.

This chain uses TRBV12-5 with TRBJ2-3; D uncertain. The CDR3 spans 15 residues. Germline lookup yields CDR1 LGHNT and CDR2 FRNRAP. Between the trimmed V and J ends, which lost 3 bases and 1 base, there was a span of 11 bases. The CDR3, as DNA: TGTGCTAGTGGTTTAGGAAATTCGGGCACAGATACGCAGTATTTT. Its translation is CASGLGNSGTDTQYF.

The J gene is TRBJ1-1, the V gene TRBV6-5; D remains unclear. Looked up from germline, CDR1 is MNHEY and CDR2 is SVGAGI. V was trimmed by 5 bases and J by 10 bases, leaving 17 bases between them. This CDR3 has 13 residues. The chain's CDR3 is CASSTPGSGSAFF. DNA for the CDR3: TGTGCCAGCAGTACGCCAGGCTCAGGATCAGCTTTCTTT.

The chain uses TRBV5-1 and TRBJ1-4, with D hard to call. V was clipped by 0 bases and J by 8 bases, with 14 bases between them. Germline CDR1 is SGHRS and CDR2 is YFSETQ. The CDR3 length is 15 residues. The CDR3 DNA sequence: TGCGCCAGCAGCTTGGAGGTAGGGTCGGGAGAAAAACTGTTTTTT. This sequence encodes CASSLEVGSGEKLFF. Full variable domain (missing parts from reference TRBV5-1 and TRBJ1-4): KAGVTQTPRYLIKTRGQQVTLSCSPISGHRSVSWYQQTPGQGLQFLFEYFSETQRNKGNFPGRFSGRQFSNSRSEMNVSTLELGDSALYLCASSLEVGSGEKLFFGSGTQLSVL.

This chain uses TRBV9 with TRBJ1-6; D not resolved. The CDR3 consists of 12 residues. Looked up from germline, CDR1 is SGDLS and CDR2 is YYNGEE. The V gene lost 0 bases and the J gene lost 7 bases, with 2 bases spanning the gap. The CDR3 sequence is CASSVGNSPLHF. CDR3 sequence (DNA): TGTGCCAGCAGCGTAGGCAATTCACCCCTCCACTTT.

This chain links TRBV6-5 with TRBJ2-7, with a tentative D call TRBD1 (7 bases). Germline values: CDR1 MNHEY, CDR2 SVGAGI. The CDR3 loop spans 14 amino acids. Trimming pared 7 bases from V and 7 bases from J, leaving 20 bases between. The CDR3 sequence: CASTRTGGSGEQYF. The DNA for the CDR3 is TGTGCCAGCACACGGACAGGAGGGTCGGGGGAGCAGTACTTC.

CDR3 bases: TGTGCCAGCAGCTCACGACTTACCTACGAGCAGTACTTC. This gives the protein CASSSRLTYEQYF. The rearrangement links TRBV7-2 to TRBJ2-7; D gene uncertain. Germline lookup yields CDR1 SGHTA and CDR2 FQGNSA. V lost 4 bases, J lost 2 bases, and 9 bases lay in between. This CDR3 has 13 amino acids. The entire variable domain, with the rest obtained from reference TRBV7-2 and TRBJ2-7, is as follows: GAGVSQSPSNKVTEKGKDVELRCDPISGHTALYWYRQSLGQGLEFLIYFQGNSAPDKSGLPSDRFSAERTGGSVSTLTIQRTQQEDSAVYLCASSSRLTYEQYFGPGTRLTVT.

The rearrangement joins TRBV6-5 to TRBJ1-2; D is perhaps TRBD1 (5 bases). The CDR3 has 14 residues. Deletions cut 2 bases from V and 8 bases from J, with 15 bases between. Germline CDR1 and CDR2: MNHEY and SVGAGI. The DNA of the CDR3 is TGTGCCAGCAGTTACCGACAGAGGCCGACAGGCTACACCTTC. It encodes CASSYRQRPTGYTF.

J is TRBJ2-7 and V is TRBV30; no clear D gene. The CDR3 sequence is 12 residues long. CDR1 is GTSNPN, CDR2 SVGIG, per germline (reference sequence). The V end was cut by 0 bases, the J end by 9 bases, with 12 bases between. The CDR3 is CAWSVDVSGQYF. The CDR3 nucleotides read TGTGCCTGGAGTGTAGACGTGTCGGGGCAGTACTTC.

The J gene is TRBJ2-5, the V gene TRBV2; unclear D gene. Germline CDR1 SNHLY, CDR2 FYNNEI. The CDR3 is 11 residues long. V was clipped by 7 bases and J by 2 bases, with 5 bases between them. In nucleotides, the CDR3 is TGTGCCAGCAAACGTCAAGAGACCCAGTACTTC. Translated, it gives CASKRQETQYF.

The CDR3 nucleotides read TGTGCCAGCAGCTTAGGGCAGGGAAGGAAGGAGACCCAGTACTTC. Its translation is CASSLGQGRKETQYF. The V and J genes are TRBV7-9 and TRBJ2-5; a possible D gene is TRBD1 (5 bases). CDR3 size: 15 residues. V was trimmed by 1 base and J by 5 bases, leaving 14 bases between them. Germline CDR1 reads SEHNR; CDR2 reads FQNEAQ (reference sequence).

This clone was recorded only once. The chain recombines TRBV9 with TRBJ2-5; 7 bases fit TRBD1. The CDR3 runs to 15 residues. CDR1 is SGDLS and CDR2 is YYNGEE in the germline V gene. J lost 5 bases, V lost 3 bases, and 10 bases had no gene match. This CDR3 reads CASSAQTGKGETQYF. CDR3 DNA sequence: TGTGCCAGCAGCGCCCAGACAGGGAAGGGGGAGACCCAGTACTTC.

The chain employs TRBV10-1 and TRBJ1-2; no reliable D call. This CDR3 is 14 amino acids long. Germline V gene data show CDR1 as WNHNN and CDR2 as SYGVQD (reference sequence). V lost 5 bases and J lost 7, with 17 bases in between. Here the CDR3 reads CASSPGPGKSGYTF. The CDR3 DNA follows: TGCGCCAGCAGTCCGGGTCCCGGAAAGAGTGGCTACACCTTC.

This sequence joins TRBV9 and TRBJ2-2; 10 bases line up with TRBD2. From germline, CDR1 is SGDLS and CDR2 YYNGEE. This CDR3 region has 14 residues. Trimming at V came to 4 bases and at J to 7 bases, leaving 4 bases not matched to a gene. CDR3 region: CASSSGRAGGELFF. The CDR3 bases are TGTGCCAGCAGCAGCGGGAGGGCCGGCGGGGAGCTGTTTTTT.

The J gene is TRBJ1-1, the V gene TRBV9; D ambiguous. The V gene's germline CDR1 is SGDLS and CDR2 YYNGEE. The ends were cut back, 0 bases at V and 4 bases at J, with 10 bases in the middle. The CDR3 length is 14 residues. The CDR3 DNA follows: TGTGCCAGCAGCGTAGCTCTCGGAGGCACTGAAGCTTTCTTT. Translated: CASSVALGGTEAFF. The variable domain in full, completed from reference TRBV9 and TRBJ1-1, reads DSGVTQTPKHLITATGQRVTLRCSPRSGDLSVYWYQQSLDQGLQFLIQYYNGEERAKGNILERFSAQQFPDLHSELNLSSLELGDSALYFCASSVALGGTEAFFGQGTRLTVV.

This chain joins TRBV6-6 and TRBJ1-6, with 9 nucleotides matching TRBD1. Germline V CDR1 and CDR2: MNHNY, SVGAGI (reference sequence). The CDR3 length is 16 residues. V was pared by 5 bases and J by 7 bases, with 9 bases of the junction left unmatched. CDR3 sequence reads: CASSITQGAGNSPLHF. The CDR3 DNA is TGTGCCAGCAGTATTACACAGGGGGCTGGAAATTCACCCCTCCACTTT.

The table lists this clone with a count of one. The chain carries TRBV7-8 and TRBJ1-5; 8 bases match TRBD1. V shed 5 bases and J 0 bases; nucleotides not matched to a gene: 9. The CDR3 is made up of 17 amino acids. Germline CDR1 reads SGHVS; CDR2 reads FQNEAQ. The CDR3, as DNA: TGTGCCAGCAGCAACTCGGGACAGGACTATAGCAATCAGCCCCAGCATTTT. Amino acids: CASSNSGQDYSNQPQHF.